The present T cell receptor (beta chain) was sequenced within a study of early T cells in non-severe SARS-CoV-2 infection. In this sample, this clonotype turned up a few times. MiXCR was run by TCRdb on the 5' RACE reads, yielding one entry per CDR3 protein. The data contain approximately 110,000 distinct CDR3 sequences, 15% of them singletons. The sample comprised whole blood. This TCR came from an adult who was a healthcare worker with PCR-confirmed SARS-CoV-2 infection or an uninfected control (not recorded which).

The CDR3 spells CASSYDPGIIYEQYF. CDR3 DNA: TGCGCCAGCAGCTACGACCCGGGGATTATCTACGAGCAGTACTTC. V usage is TRBV5-1 and J usage is TRBJ2-7, with D possibly TRBD2 on 5 matching bases. CDR1 is SGHRS, CDR2 YFSETQ, per germline. Trimming took 3 bases from V and 3 from J, leaving 16 bases between them. CDR3 length equals 15 residues.